The rows below give T cell receptor beta chains drawn from one sample of a study of T cell changes during pregnancy in multiple sclerosis. Profiling relied on immunoSEQ multiplex PCR, and the TCRdb table lists in-frame clones only, not all of them. The sample contains 70,000 to 100,000 clones, around 93% of which appear only once. This specimen consisted of peripheral blood, obtained in the third trimester of pregnancy. These receptor sequences come from a female donor with multiple sclerosis, enrolled in a pregnancy study. Each CDR3 is given with its conserved first and last residue. Fields, in order: J gene, V gene, clone size, D gene, CDR3 protein, CDR3 DNA. D genes are given only for firm matches. Clone size appears in some rows only: once, few, many, or a class for an expanded clone.

>TRBJ2-5|TRBV5-1|.|.
CASSLVVGVETQYF
TGCGCCAGCAGCTTGGTAGTAGGGGTAGAGACCCAGTACTTC
>TRBJ2-1|TRBV2|.|.
CATGGTPPYNEQFF
TGTGCCACTGGTGGGACTCCCCCCTACAATGAGCAGTTCTTC
>TRBJ1-2|TRBV29-1|.|.
CSVGQTNYGYTF
TGCAGCGTTGGGCAAACTAACTATGGCTACACCTTC
>TRBJ1-5|TRBV28|.|TRBD1
CASSEGSLGRTGDQPQHF
TGTGCCAGCAGTGAGGGGTCTTTGGGTCGGACAGGAGATCAGCCCCAGCATTTT
>TRBJ1-1|TRBV19|.|.
CACSIWGVNTEAFF
TGTGCCTGTAGTATTTGGGGAGTGAACACTGAAGCTTTCTTT
>TRBJ2-2|TRBV19|.|TRBD1
CASSWDREVGELFF
TGTGCCAGTAGCTGGGACAGGGAGGTCGGGGAGCTGTTTTTT
>TRBJ1-1|TRBV27|.|.
CASSLNRGTEAFF
TGTGCCAGCAGTTTGAACCGAGGCACTGAAGCTTTCTTT
>TRBJ2-7|TRBV2|.|TRBD2
CASTSGTSYEQYF
TGTGCCAGCACTAGCGGGACTTCCTACGAGCAGTACTTC
>TRBJ2-1|TRBV28|.|TRBD1
CASTGTGGHNEQFF
TGTGCCAGCACCGGGACAGGGGGACACAATGAGCAGTTCTTC
>TRBJ1-1|TRBV4-3|.|.
CASSHLRGGECFF
TGCGCCAGCAGCCATCTCAGAGGAGGGGAGTGTTTCTTT
>TRBJ2-1|TRBV9|once|TRBD2
CASSVVLAGIDEQFF
TGTGCCAGCAGCGTAGTCCTAGCGGGAATAGATGAGCAGTTCTTC
>TRBJ1-5|TRBV19|.|.
CASSILADDQPQHF
TGTGCCAGTAGTATTTTAGCGGATGATCAGCCCCAGCATTTT
>TRBJ2-3|TRBV19|.|TRBD1
CASSRDRAVDTQYF
TGTGCCAGTAGTCGAGACAGGGCGGTAGATACGCAGTATTTT
>TRBJ2-1|TRBV28|once|TRBD2
CASSPMTSAYNEQFF
TGTGCCAGCAGCCCCATGACTAGCGCCTACAATGAGCAGTTCTTC
>TRBJ2-4|TRBV5-6|.|.
CASSLRQGIKNIQYF
TGTGCCAGCAGCTTACGGCAGGGGATAAAAAACATTCAGTACTTC
>TRBJ2-3|TRBV4-2|.|TRBD2
CASSQIGSGRTDTQYF
TGTGCCAGCAGCCAAATAGGTAGCGGGAGAACAGATACGCAGTATTTT
>TRBJ1-2|TRBV4-2|.|.
CASSQEILAGHGYTF
TGTGCCAGCAGCCAAGAAATACTGGCGGGTCATGGCTACACCTTC
>TRBJ2-7|TRBV30|.|.
CAWSDQAVYEQYF
TGTGCCTGGAGTGATCAAGCTGTATACGAGCAGTACTTC
>TRBJ2-7|TRBV7-9|.|.
CASSLLNYEQYF
TGTGCCAGCAGCTTACTTAACTACGAGCAGTACTTC
>TRBJ2-6|TRBV10-2|.|TRBD1
CASSTGTGVSGANVLTF
TGCGCCAGCAGTACCGGGACAGGAGTCTCTGGGGCCAACGTCCTGACTTTC
>TRBJ2-1|TRBV13|.|.
CASSLASDNEQFF
TGTGCCAGCAGCTTAGCTAGCGACAATGAGCAGTTCTTC
>TRBJ2-7|TRBV6-1|.|TRBD1
CASSGDSEVYEQYF
TGTGCCAGCAGTGGGGACAGTGAAGTGTACGAGCAGTACTTC
>TRBJ2-3|TRBV28|.|TRBD2
CASSLSASGGTSRTQYF
TGTGCCAGCAGTCTATCCGCTAGCGGGGGGACATCACGCACGCAGTATTTT
>TRBJ1-2|TRBV4-1|.|TRBD1
CASSQGDRPDGYTF
TGCGCCAGCAGCCAAGGGGACAGACCGGATGGCTACACCTTC
>TRBJ2-2|TRBV25-1|.|TRBD1
CASSEQGARIGELFF
TGTGCCAGCAGTGAACAGGGGGCTAGGATCGGGGAGCTGTTTTTT
>TRBJ1-3|TRBV9|once|.
CASSSTDSSGNTIYF
TGTGCCAGCAGCTCTACAGACAGCTCTGGAAACACCATATATTTT
>TRBJ2-1|TRBV9|.|TRBD2
CASSVGPSAGAYEQFF
TGTGCCAGCAGCGTAGGCCCCTCAGCGGGAGCTTATGAGCAGTTCTTC
>TRBJ2-1|TRBV7-9|.|TRBD2
CASSLGTSGSGNEQFF
TGTGCCAGCAGCTTAGGGACTAGCGGGAGTGGGAATGAGCAGTTCTTC
>TRBJ2-7|TRBV28|.|TRBD2
CASRGLAGALEQYF
TGTGCCAGCAGGGGACTAGCGGGAGCTCTCGAGCAGTACTTC
>TRBJ2-3|TRBV11-3|.|.
CASSLGEGTDTQYF
TGTGCCAGCAGCTTAGGGGAGGGCACAGATACGCAGTATTTT
>TRBJ1-5|TRBV7-2|.|.
CASSFSPGLNQPQHF
TGTGCCAGCAGCTTTTCCCCAGGGTTGAATCAGCCCCAGCATTTT
>TRBJ1-6|TRBV6-5|.|.
CASSYQQFYNSPLHF
TGTGCCAGCAGTTATCAACAGTTCTATAATTCACCCCTCCACTTT
>TRBJ2-7|TRBV19|few|.
CASTPDITSYEQYF
TGTGCCAGTACCCCGGACATCACGTCCTACGAGCAGTACTTC
>TRBJ1-2|TRBV7-9|.|TRBD1
CASSFATGVGYTF
TGTGCCAGCAGCTTCGCGACAGGGGTTGGCTACACCTTC
>TRBJ2-7|TRBV28|.|.
CASRTQGIGEQYF
TGTGCCAGCAGAACACAGGGTATCGGCGAGCAGTACTTC
>TRBJ2-3|TRBV27|.|.
CASSFQPVGGSTDTQYF
TGTGCCAGCAGTTTTCAACCGGTCGGCGGTAGCACAGATACGCAGTATTTT
>TRBJ2-1|TRBV13|.|TRBD2
CASSSTSGSWDEQFF
TGTGCCAGCAGCTCCACTAGCGGGAGTTGGGATGAGCAGTTCTTC
>TRBJ2-1|TRBV29-1|.|TRBD2
CSVVLAGNWRQFF
TGCAGCGTTGTTCTAGCGGGAAATTGGCGACAGTTCTTC
>TRBJ2-5|TRBV5-1|.|.
CASSGKETQYF
TGCGCCAGCTCCGGGAAAGAGACCCAGTACTTC
>TRBJ2-5|TRBV15|.|.
CATSRGGGLETQYF
TGTGCCACCAGCAGAGGTGGAGGGCTGGAGACCCAGTACTTC
>TRBJ2-1|TRBV4-3|.|TRBD1
CASSLGTGGRGNEQFF
TGCGCCAGCAGCTTAGGGACAGGGGGACGGGGGAATGAGCAGTTCTTC
>TRBJ2-2|TRBV28|.|TRBD2
CASSPIAGVRLFF
TGTGCCAGCAGCCCTATAGCGGGAGTACGGCTGTTTTTT